This TCR beta chain was captured in a study of post-analysis software for immune sequencing data. The TCR beta cDNA libraries carried unique molecular identifiers. Each CDR3 protein gets one entry after TCRdb re-called the PCR reads with MiXCR. Of about 820,000 distinct CDR3 sequences detected, 53% appear once; the ten largest clones hold 4.6%. The source of this sequence is a girl aged 5 to 17 with multiple sclerosis. The source material was blood.

This CDR3 reads CASRLRGRVAYEQYF. The CDR3 nucleotides read TGTGCCAGCAGGCTGCGGGGCAGGGTAGCCTACGAGCAGTACTTC. The V call is TRBV12-3 or TRBV12-4, the J call TRBJ2-7; possible D gene TRBD2, 6 bases. The CDR3 contains 15 residues. V was clipped by 6 bases and J by 2 bases, with 17 bases between them.